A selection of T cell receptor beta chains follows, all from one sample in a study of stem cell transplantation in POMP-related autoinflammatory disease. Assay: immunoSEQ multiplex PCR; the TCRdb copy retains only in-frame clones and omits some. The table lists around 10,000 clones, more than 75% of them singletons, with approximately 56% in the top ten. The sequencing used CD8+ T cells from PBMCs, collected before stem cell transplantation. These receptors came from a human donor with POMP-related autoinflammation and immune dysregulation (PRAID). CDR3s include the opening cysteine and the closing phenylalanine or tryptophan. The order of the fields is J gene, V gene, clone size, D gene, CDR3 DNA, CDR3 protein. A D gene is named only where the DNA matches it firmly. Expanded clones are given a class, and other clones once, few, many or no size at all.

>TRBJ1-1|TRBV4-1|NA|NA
TGCGCCAGCAGCCTTACCTCTGGGGGGAACACTGAAGCTTTCTTT
CASSLTSGGNTEAFF
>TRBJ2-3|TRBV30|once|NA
TGTGCCTGGAGTGTACTCCAGTCCGCCACAGATACGCAGTATTTT
CAWSVLQSATDTQYF
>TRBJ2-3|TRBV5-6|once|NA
TGTGCCAGCAGCTTGCGGCTAACTAAACCCACAGATACGCAGTATTTT
CASSLRLTKPTDTQYF
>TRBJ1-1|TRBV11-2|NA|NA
TGTGCCAGCACCGAGGGTCGGCCTGAAGCTTTCTTT
CASTEGRPEAFF
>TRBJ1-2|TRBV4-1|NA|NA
TGCGCCAGCCGCCGTCAGGAGACGGACTTCTCTTGGGGCTACACCTTC
CASRRQETDFSWGYTF
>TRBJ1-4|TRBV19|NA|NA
TGTGCCAGTAGTATTAGTAGTAACGAAAAACTGTTTTTT
CASSISSNEKLFF
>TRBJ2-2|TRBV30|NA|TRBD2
TGTGCCTGGAGTGGGGTAAAAGCGGGGGCCTCGAGAACCGGGGAGCTGTTTTTT
CAWSGVKAGASRTGELFF
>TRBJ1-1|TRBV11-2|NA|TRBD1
TGTGCCAGCAGCCAGGGGGGGAACACTGAAGCTTTCTTT
CASSQGGNTEAFF
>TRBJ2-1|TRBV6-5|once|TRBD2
TGTGCCAGCAGTCCCGGACTAGTTATAAATGAGCAGTTCTTC
CASSPGLVINEQFF
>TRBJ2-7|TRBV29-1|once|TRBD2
TGCAGCGCCCGGGAGGGGAACGAGCAGTACTTC
CSAREGNEQYF
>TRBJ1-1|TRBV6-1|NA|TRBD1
TGTGCGAGAGGGACAGGGGGCATAGGCACTGAAGCTTTCTTT
CARGTGGIGTEAFF
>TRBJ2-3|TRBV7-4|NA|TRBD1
TGTGCCAGCAGCTCGGCTCGGGACAGGGTAGTCACAGATACGCAGTATTTT
CASSSARDRVVTDTQYF
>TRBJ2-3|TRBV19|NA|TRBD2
TGTGCCAGTAGTATAGTAGCGGGAATAGATACGCAGTATTTT
CASSIVAGIDTQYF
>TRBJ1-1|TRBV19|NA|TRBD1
TGTGCCAGTAGTATAGCACAGGGGGAAACTGAAGCTTTCTTT
CASSIAQGETEAFF
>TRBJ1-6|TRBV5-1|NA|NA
TGCGCCAGTGGGGGTTCACCCCTCCACTTT
CASGGSPLHF
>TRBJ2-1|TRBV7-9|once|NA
TGTGCCAGCAGCTTAAGCTTGAAGTACCATGAGCAGTTCTTC
CASSLSLKYHEQFF
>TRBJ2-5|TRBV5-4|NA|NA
TGTGCCAGCAGCTTGGGTGGAGGGCGTCACCAAGAGACCCAGTACTTC
CASSLGGGRHQETQYF